The TCR beta chain described here comes from a study of Graves' ophthalmopathy and Graves' hyperthyroidism (dated by TCRdb to 2016 to 2019). With regard to the full study: Peripheral blood was collected before any treatment was given, at the time of initial diagnosis. In more than five hyperthyroidism patients, T-cell repertoires of thyroid tissue and blood were compared. The study used signatures of the TCR beta repertoire to tell Graves' ophthalmopathy apart from Graves' hyperthyroidism and to predict which patients would progress to ophthalmopathy. To explore V-J signatures that distinguish ophthalmopathy from hyperthyroidism, a discovery set of about a hundred patients was enrolled, made up of approximately 45 with ophthalmopathy and 55 to 65 with stable hyperthyroidism. An independent validation cohort comprised some 19 hyperthyroidism patients and 15 to 17 patients who later progressed from hyperthyroidism to ophthalmopathy. Following sampling, methimazole starting at 30 mg daily was administered to hyperthyroidism patients, and high-dose intravenous methylprednisolone was administered to ophthalmopathy patients. In total, 135 blood samples were TCR-sequenced: around 42 ophthalmopathy, about 75 hyperthyroidism and roughly 17 hyperthyroidism-to-ophthalmopathy patients. Results and caveats for the whole study, not just this receptor: Sample size was not predetermined statistically, and investigators were not blinded to group allocation. Most expanded thyroid clonotypes with a frequency above 0.001 also appeared in blood, which suggests that blood repertoires may reflect the immune response in the thyroid. In validation, the model predicted ophthalmopathy progression with about 71% sensitivity and less than 80% specificity; about a dozen predicted patients were CT-confirmed with GO in a median of approximately six months. In cross-validation, the 13-signature model distinguished ophthalmopathy from stable hyperthyroidism with around 90% sensitivity and 81% to 82% specificity, while in the test set the corresponding values were approximately 80% and 75%.

Note on this clonotype: Its antigen has not been determined. There are no base qualities to consult, and no much larger clone falls within one base.

Taken from the germline V gene (reference sequence), the CDR1 and CDR2 loops are DFQATT and SNEGSKA. The CDR3 sequence holds 14 residues, the cysteine and phenylalanine included. Only CDR3 DNA is held: 42 bases, read in frame from base 1. V lost 5 bases and J lost 0 bases, and the count of bases not matched to a germline gene is 7. Hyperthyroidism was defined as stable when no progression to ophthalmopathy occurred within 18 months of follow-up. Hyperthyroidism patients were newly diagnosed, were aged 18 to 65 years, and had a disease duration under 2 months. Patients with other autoimmune diseases, uncontrolled infections, pregnancy or lactation were excluded. Clinical symptoms, serum thyroxine, TRAb, thyroid ultrasound and orbital computed tomography formed the basis of the diagnosis. Ficoll-Paque density gradient centrifugation was used to isolate PBMCs from about 9.4 ml of fresh peripheral blood. Total RNA was extracted using Trizol reagent, and RNA quality was checked on an Agilent 2100 Bioanalyzer.

TCR beta CDR3 regions were amplified from RNA transcripts for repertoire sequencing. HTBI primers and the Qiagen OneStep RT-PCR kit were used in a first-round RT-PCR, which was followed by a second-round multiplex PCR, size selection and purification. Libraries were sequenced on an Illumina HiSeq2000 using paired-end 100 bp reads. As for how the authors treated the data: SOAPnuke was used to process the reads, removing any read that contained adapters or uncalled bases, had a mean Phred below 15, or lacked an exact match to the constant primer or identifier. High-quality paired reads were merged with COPE v1.2.5. Unique nucleotide sequences were defined as clonotypes and aligned to IMGT TRB V, D and J references using MiTCR v1.1. Only V-J combinations with frequency above 0.0001 were analysed, covering approximately 99% of repertoires. For each V-J combination, a TCR clonal expansion and chaos score was defined as F50 clonal expansion divided by the chaos observed in the TCRdist matrix. Features were reduced by Welch's t-statistics and random forest to over ten V-J combinations, which fed a naive Bayes classifier. The Morisita-Horn index was used to measure how similar the thyroid and blood repertoires were. TCRdb itself trimmed the public reads at Q25 with fastp, ran MiXCR and retained productive beta chains. Every CDR3 protein is listed once, alongside the most common genes and DNA of its rows. In this record, the V and J calls reflect TCRdb's handling and not the investigators' own analysis. This sample comprises 40,000 or so distinct CDR3 sequences, approximately 46% of them detected only once. The ten top clones hold 20% to 30% of the sample.

This sequence was found in an adult woman with stable Graves' hyperthyroidism. The chain couples TRBV20-1 to TRBJ2-7; TRBD2 aligns with 7 central bases. Sequenced sample: peripheral blood. The CDR3 loop reads CSAGERGLSYEQYF. In nucleotides, the sequence is TGCAGTGCTGGGGAGCGGGGACTCTCCTACGAGCAGTACTTC.